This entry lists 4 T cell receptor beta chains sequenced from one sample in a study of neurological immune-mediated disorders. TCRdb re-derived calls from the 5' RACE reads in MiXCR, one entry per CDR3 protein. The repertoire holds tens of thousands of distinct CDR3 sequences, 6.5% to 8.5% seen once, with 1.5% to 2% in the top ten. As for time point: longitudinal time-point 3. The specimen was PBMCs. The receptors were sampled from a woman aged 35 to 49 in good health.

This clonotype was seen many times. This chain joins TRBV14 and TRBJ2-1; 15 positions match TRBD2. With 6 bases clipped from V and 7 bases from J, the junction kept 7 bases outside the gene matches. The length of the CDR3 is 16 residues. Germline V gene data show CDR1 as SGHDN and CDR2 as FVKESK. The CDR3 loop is CASRLGTSGRKNEQFF. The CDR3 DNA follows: TGTGCCAGCAGGCTTGGGACTAGCGGGAGGAAAAATGAGCAGTTCTTC.

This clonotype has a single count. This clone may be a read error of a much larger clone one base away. The CDR3 DNA reads as TGCGCCAGTTCCCGGACGGGGAACACCGGGGTGCTGTTTTTT. Translating it yields CASSRTGNTGVLFF. The rearrangement links TRBV4-3 to TRBJ2-2; possibly TRBD2 for D (5 bases). The CDR3 runs 14 residues. CDR1 and CDR2 from the germline V gene are LGHNA and YSLEER.

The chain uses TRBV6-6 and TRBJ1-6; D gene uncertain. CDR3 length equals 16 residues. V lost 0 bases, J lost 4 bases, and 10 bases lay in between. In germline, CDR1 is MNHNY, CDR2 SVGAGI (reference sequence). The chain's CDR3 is CASSYSPAWYNSPLHF. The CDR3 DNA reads TGTGCCAGCAGTTACTCTCCAGCATGGTATAATTCACCCCTCCACTTT.

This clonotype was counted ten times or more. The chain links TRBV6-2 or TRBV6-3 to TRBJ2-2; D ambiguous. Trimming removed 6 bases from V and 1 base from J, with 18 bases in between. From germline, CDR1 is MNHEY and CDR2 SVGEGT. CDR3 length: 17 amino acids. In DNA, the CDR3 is TGTGCCAGCAGAGGGTTCTTGGATCAAAAGAACACCGGGGAGCTGTTTTTT. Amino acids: CASRGFLDQKNTGELFF.